The clone carrying this TCR beta chain has a count of ten or more. Its antigen is unknown. The sample is drawn from a study of T cells after yellow fever vaccination. Broader study findings: Clones that expanded after primary vaccination mostly reappeared after the booster (around 96% CD4, 88% CD8).

The V gene end was trimmed by 3 bases and the J gene end by 10 bases; junction bases not matched to a gene: 2. Germline values: CDR1 KGHSH, CDR2 LQKENI. The CDR3 spans 14 residues. Synthesis of TCR cDNA relied on 5'RACE template switching, which attached a universal primer site and UMIs. MiXCR, run by TCRdb on the 5' RACE reads, gives a single entry per CDR3 protein. The sample comprises approximately 110,000 distinct CDR3 sequences, under 8.5% of which are singletons, and around 2.7% rests with the top ten. The TCR originated in a young man who received the YFV17D yellow fever vaccine. The chain recombines TRBV18 with TRBJ2-3, with 15 bases lining up with TRBD2. Specimen: CD4+ T cells sorted from PBMCs, collected around 10 days after the first yellow fever vaccination. CDR3 residues: CASSPGLAGGPQYF. The CDR3 DNA is TGTGCCAGCTCACCCGGACTAGCGGGGGGGCCGCAGTATTTT.